Below, 26 T cell receptor beta chains from the same sample are listed, as sequenced in a study of T cells in Graves' hyperthyroidism and ophthalmopathy. From RNA transcripts, TCR beta CDR3 regions were amplified. A set of HTBI primers served as the primers for a first-round RT-PCR of the TCR CDR3. One entry per CDR3 protein, called by TCRdb with MiXCR from the multiplex PCR reads. The sample shows around 340,000 distinct CDR3 sequences, around a sixth of them seen only once. The sequencing input was blood. All receptors derive from a woman between 45 and 65 years old with Graves' hyperthyroidism.

The chain links TRBV2 to TRBJ2-7; D may be TRBD1 (5 bases). Between the trimmed V and J ends, which lost 6 bases and 3 bases, there was a span of 18 bases. The CDR3 has 15 amino acids. Per germline, CDR1 SNHLY and CDR2 FYNNEI. The CDR3 DNA is TGTGCCAGCAGGGTGGACACCGTTCAACTCTACGAGCAGTACTTC. Protein product: CASRVDTVQLYEQYF.

This CDR3 is CASSSGLAIYNEQFF. Here the CDR3 DNA reads TGTGCCAGTAGTTCGGGACTAGCCATTTACAATGAGCAGTTCTTC. This rearrangement joins TRBV19 to TRBJ2-1; 9 positions match TRBD2. From germline, CDR1 is LNHDA and CDR2 SQIVND (reference sequence). V lost 5 bases to trimming and J lost 4 bases; unmatched junction nucleotides: 6. The CDR3 contains 15 residues.

The chain combines TRBV5-1 with TRBJ2-3, with 11 positions matching TRBD1. The CDR3 is made up of 15 amino acids. Germline CDR1 is SGHRS and CDR2 is YFSETQ. The V segment lost 3 bases and the J segment 6 bases; nucleotides outside the gene matches: 6. This chain's CDR3 is CASSSGQGAGDTQYF. In DNA form, the CDR3 reads TGCGCCAGCAGCTCAGGACAGGGGGCGGGCGATACGCAGTATTTT.

The CDR3 spells CASSPGTGVKEKLFF. In nucleotides, the CDR3 is TGTGCCAGCAGCCCCGGGACAGGGGTTAAGGAAAAACTGTTTTTT. The chain has TRBV7-9 and TRBJ1-4, with TRBD1 matching 10 bases. The CDR3 contains 15 residues. Trimming removed 5 bases from V and 8 bases from J; junction bases left unmatched: 8. Germline values: CDR1 SEHNR, CDR2 FQNEAQ (reference sequence).

This clonotype was recorded many times. The chain has TRBV6-1 and TRBJ1-1; the D is unclear. The germline gives CDR1 MNHNS, CDR2 SASEGT. This CDR3 contains 14 residues. Trimming removed 1 base from V and 0 bases from J, with 6 bases in between. The CDR3 loop is CASSEVAVNTEAFF. In nucleotides, the CDR3 is TGTGCCAGCAGTGAAGTTGCAGTGAACACTGAAGCTTTCTTT.

This clonotype was seen more than once but under ten times. The rearrangement joins TRBV10-3 to TRBJ1-4, with 9 bases lining up with TRBD1. V lost 6 bases to trimming and J lost 6 bases; unmatched junction nucleotides: 5. From germline, CDR1 is ENHRY and CDR2 SYGVKD. This CDR3 is 14 amino acids long. CDR3 coding DNA: TGTGCCATCAGCCCGGGACAGGGTCATGAAAAACTGTTTTTT. This encodes CAISPGQGHEKLFF.

Concerning this clonotype: A much larger clone differs from this one at a single base, so this may be a read error. This sequence joins TRBV7-4 and TRBJ2-1, with D uncertain. The germline V gene encodes CDR1 SGHVT and CDR2 SQSDAQ. There are 14 residues in the CDR3. In DNA, the CDR3 is TGTGCCAGCAGCTTAGTCGGTGGAGACAATGAGCAGCTCTTC. It codes for CASSLVGGDNEQLF.

Concerning this clonotype: A read error may be the cause here, since a much bigger clone is one base away. This rearrangement joins TRBV10-3 to TRBJ2-7; 7 bases align to TRBD1. This CDR3 is built from 13 residues. Germline V gene data show CDR1 as ENHRY and CDR2 as SYGVKD. CDR3 nucleotides: TGTGCCACCAGTGAGACCGACAGGGTCGAGCAGTACGTC. It is translated as CATSETDRVEQYV.

This clonotype came up many times. V usage is TRBV6-2 or TRBV6-3 and J usage is TRBJ1-2; D is possibly TRBD1 (6 bases). Germline CDR1 and CDR2: MNHEY and SVGEGT. This CDR3 has 16 amino acids. V lost 6 bases and J 4 bases, leaving 21 bases between the germline ends. CDR3 in DNA: TGTGCCAGCAGCCAGGCCGGCAGGGGCTATATCTATGGCTACACCTTC. It yields the protein CASSQAGRGYIYGYTF.

The chain carries TRBV6-1 and TRBJ2-1; D perhaps matches TRBD2 (5 bases). Germline V lookup: CDR1 MNHNS, CDR2 SASEGT. CDR3 size: 16 residues. Trimming shortened V by 6 bases and J by 1 base, and 16 bases separated the two germline ends. DNA of the CDR3: TGTGCCAGCAGCCGGGCGGGTTACTCTTCCTACAATGAGCAGTTCTTC. Translated: CASSRAGYSSYNEQFF.

On this clonotype: One junction end does not reproduce the germline sequence, and a read error may be involved. The chain's CDR3 is CASGTKNTGEPFF. The CDR3 region has the DNA TGTGCCAGCGGGACTAAGAACACCGGGGAGCCGTTTTTT. The rearrangement links TRBV13 to TRBJ2-2; 7 nucleotides match TRBD2. Germline V lookup: CDR1 PRHDT, CDR2 FYEKMQ (reference sequence). The CDR3 runs 13 residues.

This clonotype was recorded at least ten times. V gene TRBV2 combines with J gene TRBJ2-1; D is possibly TRBD2 (7 bases). Trimming shortened V by 1 base and J by 2 bases, and 9 bases separated the two germline ends. Germline V gene lookup returns CDR1 SNHLY and CDR2 FYNNEI. The CDR3 loop spans 15 amino acids. CDR3 residues: CASSEGGGAYNEQFF. CDR3 nucleotide sequence: TGTGCCAGCAGTGAAGGCGGGGGCGCCTACAATGAGCAGTTCTTC.

This rearrangement joins TRBV4-1 to TRBJ2-2; possibly TRBD1 or TRBD2 for D (5 bases each). CDR1 MGHRA and CDR2 YSYEKL come from the germline V gene. This CDR3 is built from 16 residues. V lost 0 bases and J lost 5, with 13 bases in between. The CDR3 here is CASSQEWGYGTGELFF. CDR3 nucleotide sequence: TGCGCCAGCAGCCAAGAGTGGGGGTATGGGACCGGGGAGCTGTTTTTT.

This clonotype occurred many times. The chain combines TRBV6-1 with TRBJ2-7; TRBD1 or TRBD2 may be the D gene (5 bases each). V was cut by 7 bases and J by 3 bases, with 13 bases left in between. The CDR3 length is 13 residues. The germline V gene encodes CDR1 MNHNS and CDR2 SASEGT. The CDR3 spells CASNKGRFYEQYV. In nucleotides, the CDR3 is TGTGCCAGCAACAAGGGACGGTTCTACGAGCAGTACGTC.

This clonotype was seen at least ten times. The V and J genes are TRBV12-3 or TRBV12-4 and TRBJ1-1; possibly TRBD1 for D (5 bases). Trimming cost V 6 bases and J 5 bases, with 19 bases left between them. This CDR3 has 15 amino acids. The CDR3 loop is CASSKHGGAGTEAFF. In DNA, the CDR3 is TGTGCCAGCAGCAAACATGGGGGAGCAGGGACTGAAGCTTTCTTT.

The sample holds a few counts of this clonotype. V is TRBV7-8 and J is TRBJ1-6; no clear D gene. This CDR3 spans 12 amino acids. V dropped 5 bases and J dropped 6 bases, with 5 bases sitting between them. The germline V gene encodes CDR1 SGHVS and CDR2 FQNEAQ. CDR3 bases: TGTGCCAGCAGCCACGTTAATTCACCCCTCCACTTT. Translated: CASSHVNSPLHF.

In its sample, this clonotype was seen a few times. V and J are TRBV9 and TRBJ2-2; no firm D call. Trimming left V 0 bases short and J 6 bases short, with 9 bases between. The CDR3 sequence is 14 residues long. CDR1 SGDLS and CDR2 YYNGEE come from the germline V gene. The chain's CDR3 is CASSVGSTPGELFF. The CDR3 DNA follows: TGTGCCAGCAGCGTAGGATCGACTCCCGGGGAGCTGTTTTTT.

This clonotype was observed at least ten times. The chain combines TRBV30 with TRBJ1-6; no firm D call. Germline V gene data show CDR1 as GTSNPN and CDR2 as SVGIG (reference sequence). CDR3 length: 12 amino acids. V lost 3 bases, J lost 8 bases, and 8 bases lay in between. The CDR3, as DNA: TGTGCCTGGAGGGAGCACCATTCACCCCTCCACTTT. This codes for CAWREHHSPLHF.

The chain is built from TRBV7-6 and TRBJ2-1, with 7 positions matching TRBD2. The V and J ends lost 5 bases and 4 bases, in that order; junction bases with no gene match: 5. Germline-derived CDR1 and CDR2 are SGHVS and FNYEAQ. The CDR3 consists of 14 residues. The CDR3 sequence: CASSTRGGYNEQFF. CDR3 coding DNA: TGTGCCAGCAGCACTAGGGGAGGGTACAATGAGCAGTTCTTC.

This clonotype was observed at least ten times. The chain recombines TRBV7-9 with TRBJ2-1; 10 nucleotides line up with TRBD2. V was clipped by 5 bases and J by 5 bases; unmatched bases: 3. The CDR3 has 14 residues. In germline, CDR1 is SEHNR, CDR2 FQNEAQ (reference sequence). CDR3 nucleotides: TGTGCCAGCAGCCTTAGCGGGGGGAACAATGAGCAGTTCTTC. Its translation is CASSLSGGNNEQFF.

This clonotype has at least ten counts. This chain joins TRBV20-1 and TRBJ2-5, with D perhaps matching TRBD2 (5 bases). The ends were cut back, 1 base at V and 4 bases at J, with 13 bases in the middle. The CDR3 runs 14 residues. Germline CDR1 is DFQATT and CDR2 is SNEGSKA (reference sequence). CDR3 protein: CSARVRASLETQYF. The CDR3 nucleotides are TGCAGTGCTAGAGTCCGCGCTAGCTTAGAGACCCAGTACTTC.

This clonotype has ten or more counts. The chain recombines TRBV11-1 with TRBJ2-5; 9 nucleotides align to TRBD2. The trim removed 5 bases at V and 4 bases at J, leaving 8 bases unmatched. CDR3 length: 15 residues. From germline, CDR1 is SGHAT and CDR2 FQDESV (reference sequence). In DNA form, the CDR3 reads TGTGCCAGCAGCCTCGCGGGAGGGAGGGGAGAGACCCAGTACTTC. This encodes CASSLAGGRGETQYF.

The chain uses TRBV6-5 and TRBJ2-2; TRBD1 matches at 7 bases. V dropped 4 bases and J dropped 5; count of bases not matched to a gene: 7. This CDR3 comprises 15 residues. Per germline, CDR1 MNHEY and CDR2 SVGAGI. Here the CDR3 reads CASSSGTEPTGELFF. The CDR3 DNA reads as TGTGCCAGCAGTTCCGGGACAGAACCAACCGGGGAGCTGTTTTTT.

This clonotype turned up a few times. The genes are TRBV5-1 and TRBJ2-3; no reliable D call. V dropped 0 bases and J dropped 3 bases, with 11 bases sitting between them. Germline V gives CDR1 SGHRS, CDR2 YFSETQ. This CDR3 spans 15 amino acids. The CDR3 DNA reads TGCGCCAGCAGCTTGGTTCCCATTAGGACAGATACGCAGTATTTT. It is translated as CASSLVPIRTDTQYF.

For this clonotype: A much bigger clone sits one base away, suggesting this may be a read error. This sequence joins TRBV6-5 and TRBJ1-1; D not resolved. Germline V gene data show CDR1 as MNHEY and CDR2 as SVGAGI. The CDR3 runs 11 residues. With 2 bases removed from V and 3 bases from J, the gap between germline ends came to 1 base. The CDR3 DNA reads TGTGCCAGCAGTTACGACACTGAAGCTTTCTTT. Its protein is CASSYDTEAFF.

This chain links TRBV10-3 with TRBJ1-1, with D perhaps matching TRBD1 (5 bases). Per the germline V gene, CDR1 is ENHRY and CDR2 is SYGVKD. The CDR3 has 15 residues. The V end lost 0 bases, the J end lost 1 base, and 9 bases lay between the germline ends. CDR3 sequence (DNA): TGTGCCATCAGTGAGTCACAGGCTAAGAACACTGAAGCTTTCTTT. This translates into CAISESQAKNTEAFF.